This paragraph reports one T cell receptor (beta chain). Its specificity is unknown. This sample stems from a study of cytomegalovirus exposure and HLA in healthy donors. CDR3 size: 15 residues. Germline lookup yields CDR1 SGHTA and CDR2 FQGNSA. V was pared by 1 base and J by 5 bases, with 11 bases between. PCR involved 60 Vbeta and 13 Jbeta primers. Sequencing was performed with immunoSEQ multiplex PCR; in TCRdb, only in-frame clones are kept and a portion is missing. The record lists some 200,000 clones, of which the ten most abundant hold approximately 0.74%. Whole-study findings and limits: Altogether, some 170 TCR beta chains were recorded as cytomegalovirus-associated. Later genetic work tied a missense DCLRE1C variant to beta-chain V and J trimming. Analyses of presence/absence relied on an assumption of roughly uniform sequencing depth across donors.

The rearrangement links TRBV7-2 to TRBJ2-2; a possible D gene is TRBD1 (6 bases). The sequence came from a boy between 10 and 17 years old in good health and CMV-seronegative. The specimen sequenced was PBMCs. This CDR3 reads CASSLDGGRTGELFF. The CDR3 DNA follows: TGTGCCAGCAGCTTAGATGGGGGCCGGACCGGGGAGCTGTTTTTT.